This record looks at one TCR beta chain sequence and its context. Its specificity is unknown. Germline V CDR1 and CDR2: SQVTM, ANQGSEA. The CDR3 has 13 amino acids. The V and J ends lost 6 bases and 3 bases respectively, with 12 bases between them. From RNA transcripts, TCR beta CDR3 regions were amplified. Initially, a first-round RT-PCR of the TCR CDR3 employed the HTBI primer set. In TCRdb, the multiplex PCR reads were re-called with MiXCR into one record per CDR3 protein. The table shows a few hundred thousand distinct CDR3 sequences, with about 18% occurring only once. This sample was taken from a study of T cells in Graves' hyperthyroidism and ophthalmopathy. Whole-study results and caveats: A model using 13 V-J features told ophthalmopathy apart from stable hyperthyroidism.

The receptor was derived from a woman aged 55-70 years with Graves' ophthalmopathy. The V call is TRBV29-1, the J call TRBJ1-5; D gene unclear. The material sequenced was blood. The CDR3 loop is CSVGENNNQPQHF. CDR3 DNA: TGCAGCGTGGGCGAGAACAACAATCAGCCCCAGCATTTT.